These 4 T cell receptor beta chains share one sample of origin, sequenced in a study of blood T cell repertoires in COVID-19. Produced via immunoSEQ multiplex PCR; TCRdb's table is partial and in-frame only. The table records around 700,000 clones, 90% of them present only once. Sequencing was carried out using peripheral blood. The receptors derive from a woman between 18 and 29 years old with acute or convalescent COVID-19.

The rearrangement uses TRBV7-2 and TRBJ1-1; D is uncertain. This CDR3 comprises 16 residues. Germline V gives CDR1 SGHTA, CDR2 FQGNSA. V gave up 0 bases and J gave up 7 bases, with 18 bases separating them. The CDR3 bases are TGTGCCAGCAGCTTAGCGGAGGGTTCGCTCGGCCTTGAAGCTTTCTTT. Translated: CASSLAEGSLGLEAFF.

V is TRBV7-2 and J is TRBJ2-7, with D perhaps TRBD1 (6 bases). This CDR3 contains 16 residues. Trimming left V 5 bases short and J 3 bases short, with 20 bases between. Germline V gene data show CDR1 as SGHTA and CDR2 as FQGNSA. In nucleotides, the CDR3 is TGTGCCAGCAGCCCCATTGGACAGATCGGTAACTACGAGCAGTACTTC. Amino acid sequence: CASSPIGQIGNYEQYF.

CDR3 coding DNA: TGTGCCAGCAGCGGGAGGGATGGGAGGTACACCTTC. Encoded protein: CASSGRDGRYTF. The rearrangement links TRBV7-9 to TRBJ1-2; D unclear. The CDR3 extends over 12 amino acids. Trimming removed 5 bases at V and 11 bases at J, with 15 bases between. Germline V CDR1 and CDR2: SEHNR, FQNEAQ (reference sequence).

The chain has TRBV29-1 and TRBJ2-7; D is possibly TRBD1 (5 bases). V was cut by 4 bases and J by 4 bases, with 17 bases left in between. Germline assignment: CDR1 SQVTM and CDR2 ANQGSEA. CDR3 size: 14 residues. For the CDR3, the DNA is TGCAGCGTTGCCAGGGTGAGTCTCGGGTACGAGCAGTACTTC. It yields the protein CSVARVSLGYEQYF.